A single sample is the source of the 3 T cell receptor beta chains below, sequenced in a study of early T cells in non-severe SARS-CoV-2 infection. One entry per CDR3 protein, called by TCRdb with MiXCR from the 5' RACE reads. Here the sample spans 15,000 to 20,000 distinct CDR3 sequences, roughly 6% being singletons. Specimen: whole blood. The source of these receptors is an adult who was a healthcare worker with PCR-confirmed SARS-CoV-2 infection or an uninfected control (not recorded which).

The V gene is TRBV4-1, the J gene TRBJ2-2; 11 bases map to TRBD2. Germline CDR1 and CDR2: MGHRA and YSYEKL. Trimming at V came to 6 bases and at J to 6 bases, leaving 15 bases not matched to a gene. This CDR3 spans 18 amino acids. The CDR3, as DNA: TGCGCCAGCAGACCCACGGGGCTAGCGGGAGGCGGGGCCGGGGAGCTGTTTTTT. Protein: CASRPTGLAGGGAGELFF.

This clonotype occurred many times. The V call is TRBV19, the J call TRBJ2-1, with unresolved D. The CDR3 totals 14 residues. Trimming cost V 7 bases and J 7 bases, with 17 bases left between them. Germline values: CDR1 LNHDA, CDR2 SQIVND (reference sequence). The CDR3 spells CASNKEAAMNEQFF. The DNA of the CDR3 is TGTGCCAGTAATAAAGAGGCGGCGATGAATGAGCAGTTCTTC.

Ten or more counts support this clonotype. This chain joins TRBV11-2 and TRBJ1-4; D possibly corresponds to TRBD1 (5 bases). The CDR3 extends over 14 amino acids. V was trimmed by 4 bases and J by 1 base, leaving 7 bases between them. Germline V gene lookup returns CDR1 SGHAT and CDR2 FQNNGV. This chain's CDR3 is CASSWDLTNEKLFF. The CDR3 bases are TGTGCCAGCAGCTGGGACTTAACTAATGAAAAACTGTTTTTT.